These 25 T cell receptor beta chains share one sample of origin, sequenced in a study of blood T cell repertoires in COVID-19. TCRdb's table, derived via immunoSEQ multiplex PCR, lists solely in-frame clones and lacks some. The sample holds hundreds of thousands of clones, more than 80% seen once. Sequenced: peripheral blood. These receptors were obtained from a woman aged 18 to 35 with acute or convalescent COVID-19.

Written as DNA, the CDR3 is TGTGCCAGCAGTTACAGTCTACTCAATGAGCAGTTCTTC. Protein: CASSYSLLNEQFF. This rearrangement joins TRBV6-5 to TRBJ2-1, with D unclear. Germline V lookup: CDR1 MNHEY, CDR2 SVGAGI. The CDR3 sequence is 13 residues long. Trimming pared 2 bases from V and 6 bases from J, leaving 8 bases between.

V is TRBV5-4 and J is TRBJ1-4; TRBD1 agrees at 7 bases. Germline CDR1 SGHNT, CDR2 YYREEE (reference sequence). After removal of 0 bases from V and 5 bases from J, the junction contained 4 bases not matched to a gene. CDR3 size: 15 residues. As DNA, the CDR3 is TGTGCCAGCAGCTTGGAGGGGGCCCTAAATGAAAAACTGTTTTTT. This gives the protein CASSLEGALNEKLFF.

The V and J genes are TRBV6-5 and TRBJ2-2; a possible D gene is TRBD1 (5 bases). The CDR3 is 11 residues long. With 10 bases removed from V and 5 bases from J, the gap between germline ends came to 8 bases. Germline CDR1 reads MNHEY; CDR2 reads SVGAGI. In DNA, the CDR3 is TGTGCCACCAGACAGACCGGGGAGCTGTTTTTT. This codes for CATRQTGELFF.

This clone was detected only a few times. The chain links TRBV13 to TRBJ1-1; the D gene is possibly TRBD1 (6 bases). This CDR3 spans 14 amino acids. Germline-derived CDR1 and CDR2 are PRHDT and FYEKMQ (reference sequence). Trimming shortened V by 2 bases and J by 4 bases, and 11 bases separated the two germline ends. CDR3 loop: CASSLKGVGTEAFF. The CDR3 DNA sequence: TGTGCCAGCAGCTTAAAGGGGGTGGGCACTGAAGCTTTCTTT. Based on the CDR3 plus reference TRBV13 and TRBJ1-1, the full variable domain is AAGVIQSPRHLIKEKRETATLKCYPIPRHDTVYWYQQGPGQDPQFLISFYEKMQSDKGSIPDRFSAQQFSDYHSELNMSSLELGDSALYFCASSLKGVGTEAFFGQGTRLTVV.

With respect to this clone: The sample holds other DNA sequences that translate to the same CDR3. V gene TRBV27 combines with J gene TRBJ1-5, with D perhaps matching TRBD1 (5 bases). V lost 3 bases and J 5 bases, leaving 11 bases between the germline ends. The CDR3 consists of 14 residues. CDR1 is MNHEY, CDR2 SMNVEV, per germline (reference sequence). CDR3 bases: TGTGCCAGCAGTTTGCGGGGAGGGGATCAGCCCCAGCATTTT. It encodes CASSLRGGDQPQHF.

The chain recombines TRBV24-1 with TRBJ1-1; the D is unclear. The CDR3 consists of 13 residues. Germline CDR1 is KGHDR and CDR2 is SFDVKD. The V and J ends lost 7 bases and 3 bases respectively, with 11 bases between them. The CDR3 is CATRAQVHTEAFF. The DNA for the CDR3 is TGTGCCACCAGGGCCCAAGTCCACACTGAAGCTTTCTTT.

The chain's CDR3 is CASSLGTSGVMSEQYF. The CDR3 DNA follows: TGTGCCAGCAGCCTAGGGACTAGCGGGGTCATGTCGGAGCAGTACTTC. The chain carries TRBV7-9 and TRBJ2-7; 13 bases are shared with TRBD2. The CDR3 sequence is 16 residues long. Germline CDR1 is SEHNR and CDR2 is FQNEAQ (reference sequence). V was pared by 5 bases and J by 7 bases, with 11 bases of the junction left unmatched.

In nucleotides, the CDR3 is TGTGCCACCAGCAGAGATAAGGGACAGGCCGATAACACTGAAGCTTTCTTT. This gives the protein CATSRDKGQADNTEAFF. The chain uses TRBV15 and TRBJ1-1; 8 nucleotides agree with TRBD1. Germline V gene lookup returns CDR1 LNHNV and CDR2 YYDKDF (reference sequence). This CDR3 has 17 amino acids. With 0 bases clipped from V and 2 bases from J, the junction kept 8 bases outside the gene matches.

The chain carries TRBV19 and TRBJ1-6; TRBD1 agrees at 9 bases. The germline V gene encodes CDR1 LNHDA and CDR2 SQIVND (reference sequence). V was pared by 3 bases and J by 11 bases, with 5 bases of the junction left unmatched. There are 14 residues in the CDR3. Here the CDR3 DNA reads TGTGCCAGTAGTATTACGGGACAGGGAACACCCCTCCACTTT. As protein: CASSITGQGTPLHF.

This chain connects TRBV24-1 to TRBJ2-1; 14 bases fit TRBD2. The CDR3 covers 15 residues. Per the germline V gene, CDR1 is KGHDR and CDR2 is SFDVKD. Trimming cost V 3 bases and J 8 bases; bases outside gene matches: 2. In nucleotides, the CDR3 is TGTGCCACCAGTGATGGGACTAGCGGGGGCCATGAGCAGTTCTTC. This sequence encodes CATSDGTSGGHEQFF.

This chain's CDR3 is CASSWRTGPSYEQYF. CDR3 sequence (DNA): TGTGCCAGCAGTTGGAGGACCGGACCCTCCTACGAGCAGTACTTC. The chain recombines TRBV7-2 with TRBJ2-7; TRBD2 might be the D (5 bases). Germline V CDR1 and CDR2: SGHTA, FQGNSA. Trimming pared 6 bases from V and 0 bases from J, leaving 15 bases between. This CDR3 is built from 15 residues.

Only one count was recorded for this clone. This chain uses TRBV15 with TRBJ2-3, with 8 bases fitting TRBD2. The germline CDR1 and CDR2 sequences are LNHNV and YYDKDF (reference sequence). This CDR3 comprises 15 residues. V trimming: 2 bases; J trimming: 2 bases; junction bases outside the gene matches: 3. The CDR3 loop is CATSRRSGVTDTQYF. The CDR3 DNA reads TGTGCCACCAGCAGACGTAGCGGGGTCACAGATACGCAGTATTTT.

The chain is built from TRBV7-3 and TRBJ2-2, with D maybe TRBD2 (5 bases). Trimming took off 6 bases at V and 6 bases at J, with 14 bases between the two ends. Germline CDR1 reads SGHTA; CDR2 reads FQGTGA. The CDR3 extends over 14 amino acids. In DNA form, the CDR3 reads TGTGCCAGCAGTAAGGGAGAGGGTCCCGGGGAGCTGTTTTTT. Its protein product is CASSKGEGPGELFF.

This chain uses TRBV7-9 with TRBJ2-3; 13 positions match TRBD2. Germline CDR1 reads SEHNR; CDR2 reads FQNEAQ (reference sequence). The length of the CDR3 is 17 residues. The V segment lost 4 bases and the J segment 1 base; nucleotides outside the gene matches: 5. In nucleotides, the CDR3 is TGTGCCAGCAGCTCACTAGCGGGGGGGCGGGGCACAGATACGCAGTATTTT. The encoded protein is CASSSLAGGRGTDTQYF.

For the CDR3, the DNA is TGTGCCAGCAGTTTACTCTTTCGGGGGGACTATGGCTACACCTTC. Its translation is CASSLLFRGDYGYTF. The chain recombines TRBV28 with TRBJ1-2; D might be TRBD1 (5 bases). This CDR3 has 15 residues. Trimming stripped 2 bases from V and 3 bases from J, with 13 bases between. CDR1 and CDR2 (germline): MDHEN, SYDVKM.

The rearrangement joins TRBV19 to TRBJ1-2; D possibly corresponds to TRBD1 (5 bases). V was trimmed by 1 base and J by 0 bases, leaving 9 bases between them. Germline lookup yields CDR1 LNHDA and CDR2 SQIVND (reference sequence). The CDR3 covers 15 residues. The CDR3 region is CASSIGQNTNYGYTF. The CDR3, as DNA: TGTGCCAGTAGTATAGGACAGAACACTAACTATGGCTACACCTTC.

The V call is TRBV5-1, the J call TRBJ2-2; 8 bases match TRBD1. Germline CDR1 reads SGHRS; CDR2 reads YFSETQ. This CDR3 is built from 14 residues. V lost 4 bases and J lost 6; bases outside the gene matches: 5. CDR3 region: CASSVTGDPGELFF. The CDR3 bases are TGCGCCAGCAGCGTGACAGGGGACCCCGGGGAGCTGTTTTTT.

The chain employs TRBV13 and TRBJ2-3; TRBD2 might be the D (5 bases). The CDR3 length is 15 residues. CDR1 PRHDT and CDR2 FYEKMQ come from the germline V gene (reference sequence). V lost 1 base and J lost 4, with 12 bases in between. The CDR3 DNA reads as TGTGCCAGCAGCTTAGAAGCAGGAGCGGCAGATACGCAGTATTTT. Protein sequence: CASSLEAGAADTQYF. Based on the CDR3 plus reference TRBV13 and TRBJ2-3, the full variable domain is AAGVIQSPRHLIKEKRETATLKCYPIPRHDTVYWYQQGPGQDPQFLISFYEKMQSDKGSIPDRFSAQQFSDYHSELNMSSLELGDSALYFCASSLEAGAADTQYFGPGTRLTVL.

This clone was detected once. The gene calls are TRBV5-4 and TRBJ1-2, with 7 bases fitting TRBD1. Germline values: CDR1 SGHNT, CDR2 YYREEE (reference sequence). The CDR3 contains 15 residues. The junction had 2 bases not matched to a gene; V was cut back by 0 bases and J by 0 bases. The CDR3 nucleotides read TGTGCCAGCAGCTTGGAGCAGGGGGCTAACTATGGCTACACCTTC. It is translated as CASSLEQGANYGYTF.

The chain has TRBV27 and TRBJ1-2; D is uncertain. Germline lookup yields CDR1 MNHEY and CDR2 SMNVEV (reference sequence). This CDR3 region has 13 residues. V was clipped by 2 bases and J by 4 bases, with 8 bases between them. CDR3 bases: TGTGCCAGCAGTTTACTGGGCAGCTATGGCTACACCTTC. This sequence encodes CASSLLGSYGYTF.

The chain employs TRBV27 and TRBJ1-6, with D possibly matching TRBD1 (5 bases). Trimming took 4 bases from V and 8 from J, leaving 12 bases between them. CDR1 is MNHEY, CDR2 SMNVEV, per germline (reference sequence). The CDR3 totals 14 residues. The CDR3 is CASSSGTFYSPLHF. CDR3 in DNA: TGTGCCAGCAGTTCTGGGACTTTCTATTCACCCCTCCACTTT.

This clone was observed a single time. The chain combines TRBV24-1 with TRBJ1-2; 8 nucleotides line up with TRBD1. V shed 4 bases, J shed 8 bases, and the junction held 8 bases outside the gene matches. Germline CDR1 reads KGHDR; CDR2 reads SFDVKD. The CDR3 totals 14 residues. CDR3 sequence (DNA): TGTGCCACCAGTGACCGTGACAGGGGACGGGGCTACACCTTC. Encoded protein: CATSDRDRGRGYTF.

This clone was seen once. This chain links TRBV7-9 with TRBJ2-1; no clear D gene. V was clipped by 6 bases and J by 15 bases, with 6 bases between them. The CDR3 has 8 amino acids. Germline-derived CDR1 and CDR2 are SEHNR and FQNEAQ (reference sequence). CDR3 residues: CASSCRFF. DNA for the CDR3: TGTGCCAGCAGTTGCAGGTTCTTC.

CDR3 DNA: TGTGCCAGCAGTTTAATGGGGGGTGAAAAACTGTTTTTT. Translating gives CASSLMGGEKLFF. The gene calls are TRBV12-3 or TRBV12-4 and TRBJ1-4, with D perhaps matching TRBD1 (5 bases). The CDR3 runs to 13 residues. The germline V and J ends were trimmed by 2 bases and 7 bases, with 8 bases remaining between them.

The chain recombines TRBV12-5 with TRBJ1-2, with no clear D. There are 15 residues in the CDR3. The V end lost 0 bases, the J end lost 4 bases, and 12 bases lay between the germline ends. Germline V CDR1 and CDR2: LGHNT, FRNRAP. CDR3 sequence reads: CASGLVRHPGYGYTF. As DNA, the CDR3 is TGTGCTAGTGGTTTGGTAAGGCATCCGGGCTATGGCTACACCTTC.